Included here is one T cell receptor (beta chain) sequence, with context. This entry belongs to a study of T cell repertoires in cytomegalovirus infection. This CDR3 region has 14 residues. CDR1 is KGHSH and CDR2 is LQKENI in the germline V gene. Between the trimmed V and J ends, which lost 2 bases and 2 bases, there was a span of 9 bases. Using its own MiXCR run on the reads, TCRdb lists one record per CDR3 protein. The sample includes fewer than 300,000 distinct CDR3 sequences, 25% of them seen just once. The V call is TRBV18, the J call TRBJ2-5, with no clear D. The receptor was derived from a human donor in good health (CMV status not recorded). Some clones in this sample may be carry-over from other donors' samples. Sequencing input: PBMCs. The CDR3 here is CASSPSSVQETQYF. CDR3 sequence (DNA): TGTGCCAGCTCACCATCATCGGTTCAAGAGACCCAGTACTTC.